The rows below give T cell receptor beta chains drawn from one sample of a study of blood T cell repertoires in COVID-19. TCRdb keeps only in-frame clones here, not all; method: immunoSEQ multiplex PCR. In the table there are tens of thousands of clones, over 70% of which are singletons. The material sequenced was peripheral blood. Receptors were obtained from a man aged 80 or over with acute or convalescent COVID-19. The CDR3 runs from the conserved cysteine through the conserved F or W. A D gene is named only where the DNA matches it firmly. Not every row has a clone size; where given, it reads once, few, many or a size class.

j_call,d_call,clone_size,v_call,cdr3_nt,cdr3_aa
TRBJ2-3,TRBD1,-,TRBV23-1,TGCGCCAGCAGACCGGGACAGGGGGGCACAGATACGCAGTATTTT,CASRPGQGGTDTQYF
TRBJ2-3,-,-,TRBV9,TGTGCCAGCAGCGTAGGGTCGGGCACAGATACGCAGTATTTT,CASSVGSGTDTQYF
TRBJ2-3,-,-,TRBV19,TGTGCCAGTAGTACTAGCTCAACAGATACGCAGTATTTT,CASSTSSTDTQYF
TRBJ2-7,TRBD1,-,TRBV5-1,TGCGCCAGCAGCTTGGAGGGGGCGGGCTACGAGCAGTACTTC,CASSLEGAGYEQYF
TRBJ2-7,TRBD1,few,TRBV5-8,TGTGCCAGCAGCTGGGCGGGACAGGGGGCCGACGAGCAGTACTTC,CASSWAGQGADEQYF
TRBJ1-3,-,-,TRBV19,TGTGCCAGTAGTATAAACAGGGCCTCCTCTGGAAACACCATATATTTT,CASSINRASSGNTIYF
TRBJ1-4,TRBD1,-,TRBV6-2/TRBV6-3,TGTGCCAGCAGCCCGGACAGGGGGCACACTAATGAAAAACTGTTTTTT,CASSPDRGHTNEKLFF
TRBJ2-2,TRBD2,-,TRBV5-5,TGTGCCAGCAGCCCGCCGGGACTAGCAACCACCGGGGAGCTGTTTTTT,CASSPPGLATTGELFF
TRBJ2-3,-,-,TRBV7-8,TGTGCCAGCACCTTATGGGGGACAAGTTCTAGCACAGATACGCAGTATTTT,CASTLWGTSSSTDTQYF
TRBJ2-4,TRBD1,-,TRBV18,TGTGCCAGCTCACCCGGGACAGGAGTAAACATTCAGTACTTC,CASSPGTGVNIQYF
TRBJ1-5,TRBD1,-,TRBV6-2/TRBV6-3,TGTGCCAGCAGTTACCGATCCCGGGACAGGGACAATCAGCCCCAGCATTTT,CASSYRSRDRDNQPQHF
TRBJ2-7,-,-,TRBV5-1,TGCGCCAGCAGCTTAGGAGACTACTCCTACGAGCAGTACTTC,CASSLGDYSYEQYF
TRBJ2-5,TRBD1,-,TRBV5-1,TGCGCCAGCAGCCAGGGGACAGGACGAGAGACCCAGTACTTC,CASSQGTGRETQYF
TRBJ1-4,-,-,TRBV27,TGTGCCAGCAAACCGGGACATCCTCGGGAAAAACTGTTTTTT,CASKPGHPREKLFF
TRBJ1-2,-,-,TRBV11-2,TGTGCCAGCAGCTTAGATAGAGGGATCGGCTATGGCTACACCTTC,CASSLDRGIGYGYTF
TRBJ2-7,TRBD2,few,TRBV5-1,TGCGCCAGCAGCGGGGGACTAGCGGAAGACGAGCAGTACTTC,CASSGGLAEDEQYF
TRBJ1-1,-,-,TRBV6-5,TGTGCCAGCAGACGGGGGGGGCTTGGCACTGAAGCTTTCTTT,CASRRGGLGTEAFF
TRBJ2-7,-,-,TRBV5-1,TGCGCCAGCAGCAAACAGGACTCCTACGAGCAGTACTTC,CASSKQDSYEQYF
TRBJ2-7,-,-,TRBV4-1,TGCGCCAGCAGCCAAGATCCTGGACGGTTCGAGGGGCAGTACTTC,CASSQDPGRFEGQYF
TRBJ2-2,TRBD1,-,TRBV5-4,TGTGCCAGCAGCTTCTCAGGGGGTATTACCGGGGAGCTGTTTTTT,CASSFSGGITGELFF
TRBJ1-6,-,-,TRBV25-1,TGTGCCAGCAGTGAAGCTTCTTTCGGTTCACCCCTCCACTTT,CASSEASFGSPLHF
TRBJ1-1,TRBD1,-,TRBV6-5,TGTGCCAGCAGTTACCTGGGGACAGCGGGGGCTGAAGCTTTCTTT,CASSYLGTAGAEAFF